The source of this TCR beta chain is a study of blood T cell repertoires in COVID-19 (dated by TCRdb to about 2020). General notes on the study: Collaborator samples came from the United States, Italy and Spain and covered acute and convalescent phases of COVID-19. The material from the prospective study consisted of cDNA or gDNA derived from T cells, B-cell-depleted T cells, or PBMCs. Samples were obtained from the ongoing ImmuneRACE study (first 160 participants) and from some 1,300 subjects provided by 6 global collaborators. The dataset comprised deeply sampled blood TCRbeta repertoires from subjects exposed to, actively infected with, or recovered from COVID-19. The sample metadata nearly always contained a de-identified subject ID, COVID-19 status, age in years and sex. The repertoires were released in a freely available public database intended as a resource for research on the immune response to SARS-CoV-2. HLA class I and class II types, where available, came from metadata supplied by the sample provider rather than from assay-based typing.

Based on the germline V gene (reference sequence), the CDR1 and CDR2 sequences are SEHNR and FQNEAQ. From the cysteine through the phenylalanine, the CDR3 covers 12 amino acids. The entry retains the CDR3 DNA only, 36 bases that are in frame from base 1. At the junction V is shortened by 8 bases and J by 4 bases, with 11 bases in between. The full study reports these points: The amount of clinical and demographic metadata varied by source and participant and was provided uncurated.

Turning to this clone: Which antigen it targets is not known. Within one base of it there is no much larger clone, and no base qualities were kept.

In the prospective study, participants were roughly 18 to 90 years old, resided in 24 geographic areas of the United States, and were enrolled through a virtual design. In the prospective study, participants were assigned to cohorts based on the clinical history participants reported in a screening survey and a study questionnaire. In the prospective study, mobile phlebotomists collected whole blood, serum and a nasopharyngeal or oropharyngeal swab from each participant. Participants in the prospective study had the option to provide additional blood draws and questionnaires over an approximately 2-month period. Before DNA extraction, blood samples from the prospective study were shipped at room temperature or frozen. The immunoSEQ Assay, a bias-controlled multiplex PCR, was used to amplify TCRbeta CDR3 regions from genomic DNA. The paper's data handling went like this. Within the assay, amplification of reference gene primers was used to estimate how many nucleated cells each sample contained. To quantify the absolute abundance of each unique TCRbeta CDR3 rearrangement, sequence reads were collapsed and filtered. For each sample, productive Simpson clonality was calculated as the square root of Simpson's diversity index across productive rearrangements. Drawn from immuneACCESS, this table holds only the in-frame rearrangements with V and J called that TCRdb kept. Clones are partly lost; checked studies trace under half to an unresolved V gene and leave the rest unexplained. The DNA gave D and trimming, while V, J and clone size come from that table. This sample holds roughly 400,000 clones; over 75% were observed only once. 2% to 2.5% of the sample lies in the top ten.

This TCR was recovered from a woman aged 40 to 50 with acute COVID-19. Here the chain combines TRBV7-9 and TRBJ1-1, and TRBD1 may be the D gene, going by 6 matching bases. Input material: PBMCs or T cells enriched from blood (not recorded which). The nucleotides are TGTGCCAGCTCAAGGGGGGGCACTGAAGCTTTCTTT. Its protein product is CASSRGGTEAFF. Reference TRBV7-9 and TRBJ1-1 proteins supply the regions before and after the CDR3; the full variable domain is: DTGVSQNPRHKITKRGQNVTFRCDPISEHNRLYWYRQTLGQGPEFLTYFQNEAQLEKSRLLSDRFSAERPKGSFSTLEIQRTEQGDSAMYLCASSRGGTEAFFGQGTRLTVV.